Shown below are 30 T cell receptor beta chains from a single sample sequenced in a study of identical twins. Using its own MiXCR run on the 5' RACE reads, TCRdb lists one record per CDR3 protein. This sample yields approximately 600,000 distinct CDR3 sequences, of which more than 9% are seen a single time; roughly 3% belongs to the top ten. The same sample was also used in a study of yellow fever vaccine responses in identical twins.

Sequenced: PBMCs. These receptors all come from a woman aged 18-29 years in good health.

This clonotype was picked up a small number of times. The rearrangement links TRBV6-6 to TRBJ2-7; D tentatively reads TRBD1 or TRBD2 (5 bases each). The CDR3 has 12 amino acids. Per germline, CDR1 MNHNY and CDR2 SVGAGI (reference sequence). V lost 7 bases, J lost 2 bases, and 9 bases lay in between. The DNA of the CDR3 is TGTGCCAGCACTGGGACCCCCTACGAGCAGTACTTC. Amino acid sequence: CASTGTPYEQYF.

This clonotype showed up many times. This chain joins TRBV27 and TRBJ2-7; 8 bases match TRBD2. V trimming: 5 bases; J trimming: 4 bases; junction bases outside the gene matches: 10. Germline loops: CDR1 MNHEY, CDR2 SMNVEV (reference sequence). CDR3 size: 15 residues. The CDR3 is CASSPLRGGTYEQYF. CDR3 sequence (DNA): TGTGCCAGCAGTCCTTTACGCGGGGGGACGTACGAGCAGTACTTC.

This clonotype was counted a few times. This rearrangement joins TRBV10-3 to TRBJ1-5; D is perhaps TRBD1 (6 bases). Germline assignment: CDR1 ENHRY and CDR2 SYGVKD. The CDR3 is 16 residues long. The germline V and J ends were trimmed by 2 bases and 5 bases, with 16 bases remaining between them. CDR3 nucleotide sequence: TGTGCCATCAGTGAGACCGGGGGCCGAGTGGATCAGCCCCAGCATTTT. It encodes CAISETGGRVDQPQHF.

This clonotype showed up many times. The J gene is TRBJ2-1, the V gene TRBV3-1, with TRBD1 as a possible D gene (5 bases). Germline CDR1 is LGHDT and CDR2 is YNNKEL (reference sequence). The V and J ends lost 3 bases and 2 bases respectively, with 8 bases between them. The CDR3 covers 14 residues. The CDR3 is CASSHDSTYNEQFF. DNA for the CDR3: TGTGCCAGCAGCCACGACAGTACCTACAATGAGCAGTTCTTC.

This clonotype was seen a few times. J is TRBJ2-1 and V is TRBV7-2; 8 bases line up with TRBD1. Germline trimming cut 6 bases from V and 7 bases from J; bases unmatched to any gene: 14. From germline, CDR1 is SGHTA and CDR2 FQGNSA. CDR3 size: 16 residues. CDR3 loop: CASRLAGGFGRNEQFF. The CDR3 coding sequence is TGTGCCAGCAGACTAGCAGGGGGCTTTGGGCGAAATGAGCAGTTCTTC.

The chain joins TRBV7-9 to TRBJ2-6; TRBD2 agrees at 7 bases. Trimming removed 5 bases from V and 0 bases from J; junction bases left unmatched: 7. CDR1 and CDR2 from the germline V gene are SEHNR and FQNEAQ (reference sequence). This CDR3 region has 17 residues. CDR3 sequence reads: CASSLREAHSGANVLTF. In DNA form, the CDR3 reads TGTGCCAGCAGCCTCCGGGAGGCTCACTCTGGGGCCAACGTCCTGACTTTC.

This clonotype was observed at least ten times. The chain has TRBV7-9 and TRBJ1-1, with D possibly matching TRBD1 (5 bases). The germline V gene has CDR1 SEHNR and CDR2 FQNEAQ (reference sequence). The V end lost 0 bases, the J end lost 3 bases, and 8 bases lay between the germline ends. The length of the CDR3 is 14 residues. The chain's CDR3 is CASSLATGDTEAFF. The CDR3 nucleotides are TGTGCCAGCAGCTTAGCGACGGGGGACACTGAAGCTTTCTTT.

There are many counts of this clonotype. The genes are TRBV6-1 and TRBJ2-7, with no clear D. V gave up 4 bases and J gave up 6 bases, with 10 bases separating them. The CDR3 totals 12 residues. CDR1 and CDR2 (germline): MNHNS, SASEGT. CDR3 sequence reads: CASSAAFREQYF. CDR3 coding DNA: TGTGCCAGCAGTGCGGCGTTCCGCGAGCAGTACTTC.

In its sample, this clonotype was seen many times. In nucleotides, the CDR3 is TGTGCCAGCAGTCTCCAGGGCGACGGCACAGATACGCAGTATTTT. It is translated as CASSLQGDGTDTQYF. The rearrangement uses TRBV5-6 and TRBJ2-3, with a possible D match to TRBD1 (5 bases). The length of the CDR3 is 15 residues. Germline CDR1 is SGHDT and CDR2 is YYEEEE. Trimming shortened V by 5 bases and J by 1 base, and 14 bases separated the two germline ends.

The chain recombines TRBV6-4 with TRBJ2-1; 10 bases align to TRBD1. This CDR3 is 17 amino acids long. The germline V gene has CDR1 MRHNA and CDR2 SNTAGT. V gave up 6 bases and J gave up 6 bases; unmatched junction bases: 14. CDR3 region: CASRTLPGQGRLNEQFF. CDR3 DNA sequence: TGTGCCAGCAGGACCCTCCCGGGACAGGGGCGCCTCAATGAGCAGTTCTTC.

The table lists this clonotype with many counts. CDR3 amino acids: CASSRDSFQETQYF. DNA for the CDR3: TGTGCCAGCAGCAGGGACTCCTTCCAAGAGACCCAGTACTTC. This chain connects TRBV7-9 to TRBJ2-5; tentative D call: TRBD2 (6 bases). Trimming took 5 bases from V and 1 from J, leaving 11 bases between them. CDR1 is SEHNR and CDR2 is FQNEAQ in the germline V gene (reference sequence). This CDR3 comprises 14 residues.

This clonotype was recorded many times. The rearrangement joins TRBV20-1 to TRBJ2-2; D is tentatively TRBD1 or TRBD2 (5 bases each). V lost 3 bases and J 6 bases, leaving 11 bases between the germline ends. Germline-derived CDR1 and CDR2 are DFQATT and SNEGSKA (reference sequence). The CDR3 sequence is 13 residues long. In DNA form, the CDR3 reads TGCAGTGCTAGCCTGGGGGATTCCGGGGAGCTGTTTTTT. Protein product: CSASLGDSGELFF.

This clonotype was recorded many times. The chain is built from TRBV7-2 and TRBJ2-7; the D is unclear. V was cut by 5 bases and J by 2 bases, with 10 bases left in between. Germline V gene data show CDR1 as SGHTA and CDR2 as FQGNSA. The CDR3 sequence is 13 residues long. The CDR3 DNA follows: TGTGCCAGCAGCACGGGCCCTACCTACGAGCAGTACTTC. This sequence encodes CASSTGPTYEQYF.

This clonotype was found many times. V and J are TRBV4-3 and TRBJ2-3, with 7 nucleotides matching TRBD2. CDR1 and CDR2 from the germline V gene are LGHNA and YSLEER. This CDR3 is 16 amino acids long. J lost 1 base, V lost 1 base, and 5 bases had no gene match. The CDR3 loop reads CASSQGLARGTDTQYF. The CDR3 DNA reads as TGCGCCAGCAGCCAAGGACTAGCTCGAGGCACAGATACGCAGTATTTT.

This clonotype was counted at least ten times. This chain joins TRBV6-1 and TRBJ1-4; no reliable D call. In germline, CDR1 is MNHNS, CDR2 SASEGT. The V end was cut by 1 base, the J end by 14 bases, with 17 bases between. CDR3 size: 14 residues. CDR3 nucleotides: TGTGCCAGCAGTGAAGGATTTGAGCGGGGTTGGCTGTTTTTT. It is translated as CASSEGFERGWLFF.

This clonotype occurred a few times. This chain links TRBV28 with TRBJ2-7, with 10 bases lining up with TRBD2. In germline, CDR1 is MDHEN, CDR2 SYDVKM. The CDR3 contains 13 residues. The V segment lost 1 base and the J segment 9 bases; nucleotides outside the gene matches: 3. The CDR3 nucleotides read TGTGCCAGCAGTTTATCTAGCGGGAGCGGGCAGTACTTC. The encoded protein is CASSLSSGSGQYF. Full variable domain (rest looked up from reference TRBV28 and TRBJ2-7): DVKVTQSSRYLVKRTGEKVFLECVQDMDHENMFWYRQDPGLGLRLIYFSYDVKMKEKGDIPEGYSVSREKKERFSLILESASTNQTSMYLCASSLSSGSGQYFGPGTRLTVT.

This clonotype was recorded at least ten times. The V and J genes are TRBV5-1 and TRBJ2-5, with 10 positions matching TRBD1. Trimming removed 0 bases from V and 4 bases from J; junction bases left unmatched: 6. Germline CDR1 reads SGHRS; CDR2 reads YFSETQ. This CDR3 comprises 16 residues. Here the CDR3 DNA reads TGCGCCAGCAGCTTGGCCCCCCGGACAGGGGGAGAGACCCAGTACTTC. Translated, it gives CASSLAPRTGGETQYF.

This clonotype was seen only a few times. The chain recombines TRBV6-2 or TRBV6-3 with TRBJ2-6, with unresolved D. CDR3 size: 12 residues. The germline V gene encodes CDR1 MNHEY and CDR2 SVGEGT. Between the trimmed V and J ends, which lost 10 bases and 1 base, there was a span of 5 bases. CDR3: CAIRSGANVLTF. DNA of the CDR3: TGTGCCATCAGATCTGGGGCCAACGTCCTGACTTTC.

This clonotype was observed a handful of times. The J gene is TRBJ1-4, the V gene TRBV7-2; D is perhaps TRBD1 (6 bases). This CDR3 has 15 residues. Germline CDR1 reads SGHTA; CDR2 reads FQGNSA. Trimming pared 1 base from V and 8 bases from J, leaving 14 bases between. The CDR3 loop reads CASSLVTGGGEKLFF. The CDR3 nucleotides are TGTGCCAGCAGCTTAGTGACAGGCGGTGGGGAAAAACTGTTTTTT.

The V gene is TRBV10-3, the J gene TRBJ2-7, with 10 nucleotides matching TRBD2. The V and J ends lost 7 bases and 2 bases, in that order; junction bases with no gene match: 2. This CDR3 contains 13 residues. The V gene's germline CDR1 is ENHRY and CDR2 SYGVKD. CDR3 protein: CAIKLAGPYEQYF. The CDR3 DNA reads as TGTGCCATCAAACTAGCGGGACCCTACGAGCAGTACTTC.

The gene calls are TRBV4-3 and TRBJ2-1; the match to TRBD2 covers 9 bases. Per germline, CDR1 LGHNA and CDR2 YSLEER. The CDR3 covers 15 residues. The ends lost 0 bases at V and 7 bases at J; junction bases unmatched: 4. The DNA for the CDR3 is TGCGCCAGCAGCCAAGACGGACTAGCGCGGAATGAGCAGTTCTTC. Translating gives CASSQDGLARNEQFF.

This clonotype was seen repeatedly, ten times or more. The rearrangement uses TRBV18 and TRBJ2-1, with D possibly TRBD1 on 5 matching bases. CDR3 length: 17 amino acids. The V gene lost 4 bases and the J gene lost 0 bases, with 16 bases spanning the gap. The germline CDR1 and CDR2 sequences are KGHSH and LQKENI. The CDR3 reads CASSLQQARSSYNEQFF. The CDR3 DNA reads as TGTGCCAGCTCACTTCAACAGGCCCGGAGCTCCTACAATGAGCAGTTCTTC.

As for this clonotype: A much larger clone differs by one base, so this may be a read error. The gene calls are TRBV7-2 and TRBJ2-1, with TRBD1 as a possible D gene (6 bases). The V and J ends lost 0 bases and 3 bases respectively, with 6 bases between them. Looked up from germline, CDR1 is SGHTA and CDR2 is FQGNSA. The CDR3 is made up of 14 amino acids. The CDR3 region has the DNA TGTGCCAGCAGCTTAGCGGACAGCTACAATGAGCAGTTCTTC. This translates into CASSLADSYNEQFF.

This clonotype was picked up a small number of times. This is likely a read error, given that the CDR3 carries no conserved phenylalanine or tryptophan at its end. The V and J genes are TRBV5-1 and TRBJ2-2; D is uncertain. CDR3 size: 12 residues. Trimming removed 3 bases at V and 4 bases at J, with 4 bases between. Germline CDR1 reads SGHRS; CDR2 reads YFSETQ. The CDR3, as DNA: TGCGCCAGCAGCTCTTCCACCGGGGAGCTGTTTTCT. Protein: CASSSSTGELFS.

This clonotype was observed a few times. J is TRBJ2-3 and V is TRBV20-1; D not resolved. Deletions cut 5 bases from V and 0 bases from J, with 9 bases between. The CDR3 runs 13 residues. Germline CDR1 and CDR2: DFQATT and SNEGSKA (reference sequence). The CDR3: CSASDDSTDTQYF. The CDR3 DNA is TGCAGTGCTTCGGACGATAGCACAGATACGCAGTATTTT.

The table lists this clonotype with a few counts. This chain uses TRBV5-6 with TRBJ1-2, with TRBD1 as a possible D gene (5 bases). CDR1 and CDR2 from the germline V gene are SGHDT and YYEEEE. Trimming took 5 bases from V and 4 from J, leaving 15 bases between them. The CDR3 consists of 14 residues. The CDR3 sequence is CASSYGTAPYGYTF. The CDR3 nucleotides are TGTGCCAGCAGTTATGGGACGGCGCCCTATGGCTACACCTTC.

This clonotype was seen more than once but under ten times. This sequence joins TRBV11-2 and TRBJ2-5; TRBD2 matches at 11 bases. The CDR3 covers 18 residues. CDR1 and CDR2 from the germline V gene are SGHAT and FQNNGV. With 1 base clipped from V and 5 bases from J, the junction kept 12 bases outside the gene matches. The CDR3 is CASSLGPSGRISRETQYF. Written as DNA, the CDR3 is TGTGCCAGCAGCTTAGGACCTAGCGGGAGGATTTCCCGGGAGACCCAGTACTTC.

This clonotype was seen more than once but under ten times. The chain uses TRBV24-1 and TRBJ2-5; D not certain. The germline CDR1 and CDR2 sequences are KGHDR and SFDVKD. Trimming stripped 6 bases from V and 1 base from J, with 8 bases between. The CDR3 consists of 13 residues. The CDR3 DNA reads TGTGCCACCAGTAGTCCGATCCAAGAGACCCAGTACTTC. Amino acid sequence: CATSSPIQETQYF.

V gene TRBV5-1 combines with J gene TRBJ1-3, with D possibly matching TRBD1 (5 bases). The length of the CDR3 is 15 residues. V was trimmed by 0 bases and J by 4 bases, leaving 11 bases between them. Germline loops: CDR1 SGHRS, CDR2 YFSETQ. The CDR3 DNA reads TGCGCCAGCAGCTTGGTTCCCAGGGAAGGAAACACCATATATTTT. This codes for CASSLVPREGNTIYF.

In this sample, this clonotype turned up many times. The chain is built from TRBV9 and TRBJ2-7; D call uncertain. V was shortened by 0 bases and J by 3 bases, with 7 bases between the two germline ends. This CDR3 comprises 13 residues. CDR1 SGDLS and CDR2 YYNGEE come from the germline V gene. This chain's CDR3 is CASSVGSNYEQYF. The DNA for the CDR3 is TGTGCCAGCAGCGTAGGATCAAACTACGAGCAGTACTTC.